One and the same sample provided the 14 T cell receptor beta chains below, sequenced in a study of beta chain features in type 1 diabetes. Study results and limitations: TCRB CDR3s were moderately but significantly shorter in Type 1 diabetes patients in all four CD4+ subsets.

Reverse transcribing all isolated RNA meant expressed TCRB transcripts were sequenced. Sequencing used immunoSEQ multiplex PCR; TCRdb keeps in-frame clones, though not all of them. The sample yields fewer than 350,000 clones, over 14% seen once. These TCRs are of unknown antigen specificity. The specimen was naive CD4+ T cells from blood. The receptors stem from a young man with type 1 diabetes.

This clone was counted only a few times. The CDR3 DNA reads TGCGCCAGCAGCCCCGATCAGGAGACCCAGTACTTC. Amino acid sequence: CASSPDQETQYF. The chain joins TRBV5-1 to TRBJ2-5, with D unclear. V lost 4 bases and J lost 5, with 9 bases in between. Per the germline V gene, CDR1 is SGHRS and CDR2 is YFSETQ. There are 12 residues in the CDR3.

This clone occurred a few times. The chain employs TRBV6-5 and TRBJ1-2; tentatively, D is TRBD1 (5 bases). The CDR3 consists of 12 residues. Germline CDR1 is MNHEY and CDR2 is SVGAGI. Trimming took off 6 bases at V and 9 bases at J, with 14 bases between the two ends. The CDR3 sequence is CASSPGKLRYTF. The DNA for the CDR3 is TGTGCCAGCAGCCCAGGGAAGTTGCGCTACACCTTC.

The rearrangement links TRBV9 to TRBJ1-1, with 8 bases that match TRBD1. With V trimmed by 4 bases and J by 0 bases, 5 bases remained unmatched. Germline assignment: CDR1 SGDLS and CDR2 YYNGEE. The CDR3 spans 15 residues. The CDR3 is CASSTGQGMNTEAFF. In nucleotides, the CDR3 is TGTGCCAGCAGCACCGGACAGGGAATGAACACTGAAGCTTTCTTT. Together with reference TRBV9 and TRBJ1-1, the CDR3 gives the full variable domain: DSGVTQTPKHLITATGQRVTLRCSPRSGDLSVYWYQQSLDQGLQFLIQYYNGEERAKGNILERFSAQQFPDLHSELNLSSLELGDSALYFCASSTGQGMNTEAFFGQGTRLTVV.

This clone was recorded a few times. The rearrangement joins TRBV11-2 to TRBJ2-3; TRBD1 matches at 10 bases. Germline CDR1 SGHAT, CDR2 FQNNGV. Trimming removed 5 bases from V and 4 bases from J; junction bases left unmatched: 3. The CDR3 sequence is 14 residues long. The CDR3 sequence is CASSVGQGADTQYF. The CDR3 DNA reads TGTGCCAGCAGCGTAGGACAGGGGGCAGATACGCAGTATTTT.

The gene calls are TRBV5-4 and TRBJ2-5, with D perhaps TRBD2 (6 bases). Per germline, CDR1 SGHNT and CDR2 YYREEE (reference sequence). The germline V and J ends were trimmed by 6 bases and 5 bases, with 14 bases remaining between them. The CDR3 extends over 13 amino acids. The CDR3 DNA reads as TGTGCCAGCACCTCGACGGCGGGGGAGACCCAGTACTTC. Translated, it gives CASTSTAGETQYF. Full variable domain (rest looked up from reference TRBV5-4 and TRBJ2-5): ETGVTQSPTHLIKTRGQQVTLRCSSQSGHNTVSWYQQALGQGPQFIFQYYREEENGRGNFPPRFSGLQFPNYSSELNVNALELDDSALYLCASTSTAGETQYFGPGTRLLVL.

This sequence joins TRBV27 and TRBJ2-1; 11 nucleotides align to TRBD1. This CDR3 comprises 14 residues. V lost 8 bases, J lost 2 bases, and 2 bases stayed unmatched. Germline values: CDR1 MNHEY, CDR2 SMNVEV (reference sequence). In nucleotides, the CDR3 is TGTGCCAGCTGGACAGGGGGCACCTACAATGAGCAGTTCTTC. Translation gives CASWTGGTYNEQFF.

The CDR3 here is CASSSQANTEAFF. The CDR3 DNA is TGTGCCAGCAGCTCCCAAGCGAACACTGAAGCTTTCTTT. The V gene is TRBV7-2, the J gene TRBJ1-1, with D unresolved. The CDR3 loop spans 13 amino acids. Trimming cost V 4 bases and J 1 base, with 7 bases left between them. Per germline, CDR1 SGHTA and CDR2 FQGNSA. The full variable domain, in which reference TRBV7-2 and TRBJ1-1 provide the parts outside the CDR3, is GAGVSQSPSNKVTEKGKDVELRCDPISGHTALYWYRQSLGQGLEFLIYFQGNSAPDKSGLPSDRFSAERTGGSVSTLTIQRTQQEDSAVYLCASSSQANTEAFFGQGTRLTVV.

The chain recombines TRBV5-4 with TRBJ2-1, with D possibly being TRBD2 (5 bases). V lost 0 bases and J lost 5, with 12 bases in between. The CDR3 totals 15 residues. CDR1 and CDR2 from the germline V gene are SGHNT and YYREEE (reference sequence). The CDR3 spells CASSLEFEGDNEQFF. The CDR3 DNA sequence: TGTGCCAGCAGCTTGGAGTTCGAGGGAGACAATGAGCAGTTCTTC.

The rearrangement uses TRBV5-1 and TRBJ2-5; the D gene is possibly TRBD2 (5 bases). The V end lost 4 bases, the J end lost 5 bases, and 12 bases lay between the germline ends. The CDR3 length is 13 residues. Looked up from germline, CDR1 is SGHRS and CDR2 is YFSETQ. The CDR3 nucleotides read TGCGCCAGCAGCCTTAGCGTCGCGGAGACCCAGTACTTC. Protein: CASSLSVAETQYF.

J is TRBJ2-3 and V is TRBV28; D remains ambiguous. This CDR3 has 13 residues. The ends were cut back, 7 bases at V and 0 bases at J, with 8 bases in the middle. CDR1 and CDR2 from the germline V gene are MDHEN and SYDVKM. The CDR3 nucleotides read TGTGCCAGCACGCGGATTAGCACAGATACGCAGTATTTT. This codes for CASTRISTDTQYF. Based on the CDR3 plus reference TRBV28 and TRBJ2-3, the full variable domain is DVKVTQSSRYLVKRTGEKVFLECVQDMDHENMFWYRQDPGLGLRLIYFSYDVKMKEKGDIPEGYSVSREKKERFSLILESASTNQTSMYLCASTRISTDTQYFGPGTRLTVL.

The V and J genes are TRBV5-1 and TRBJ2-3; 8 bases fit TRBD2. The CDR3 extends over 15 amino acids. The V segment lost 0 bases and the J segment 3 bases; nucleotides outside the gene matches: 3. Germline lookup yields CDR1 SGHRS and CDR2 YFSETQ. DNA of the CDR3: TGCGCCAGCAGCTTGGTGGAGCGGGGGACAGATACGCAGTATTTT. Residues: CASSLVERGTDTQYF.

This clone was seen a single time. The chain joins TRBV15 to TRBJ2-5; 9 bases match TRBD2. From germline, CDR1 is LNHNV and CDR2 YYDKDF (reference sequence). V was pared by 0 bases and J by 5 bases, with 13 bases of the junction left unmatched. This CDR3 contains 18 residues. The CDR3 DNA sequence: TGTGCCACCAGCAGAGATCGGGTCGGGCTAGCGGGGCGGGAGACCCAGTACTTC. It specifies CATSRDRVGLAGRETQYF.

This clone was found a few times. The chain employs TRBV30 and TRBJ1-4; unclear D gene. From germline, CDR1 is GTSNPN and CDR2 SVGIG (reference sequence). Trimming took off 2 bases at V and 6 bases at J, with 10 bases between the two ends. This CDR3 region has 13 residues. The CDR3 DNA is TGTGCCTGGAGTACGGGAGTGTATGAAAAACTGTTTTTT. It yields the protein CAWSTGVYEKLFF.

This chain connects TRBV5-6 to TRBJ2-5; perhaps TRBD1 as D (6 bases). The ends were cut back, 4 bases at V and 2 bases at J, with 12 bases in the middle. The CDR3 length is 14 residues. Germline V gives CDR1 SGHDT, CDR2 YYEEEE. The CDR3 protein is CASSLRGIQETQYF. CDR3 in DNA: TGTGCCAGCAGCCTGAGGGGGATTCAAGAGACCCAGTACTTC.